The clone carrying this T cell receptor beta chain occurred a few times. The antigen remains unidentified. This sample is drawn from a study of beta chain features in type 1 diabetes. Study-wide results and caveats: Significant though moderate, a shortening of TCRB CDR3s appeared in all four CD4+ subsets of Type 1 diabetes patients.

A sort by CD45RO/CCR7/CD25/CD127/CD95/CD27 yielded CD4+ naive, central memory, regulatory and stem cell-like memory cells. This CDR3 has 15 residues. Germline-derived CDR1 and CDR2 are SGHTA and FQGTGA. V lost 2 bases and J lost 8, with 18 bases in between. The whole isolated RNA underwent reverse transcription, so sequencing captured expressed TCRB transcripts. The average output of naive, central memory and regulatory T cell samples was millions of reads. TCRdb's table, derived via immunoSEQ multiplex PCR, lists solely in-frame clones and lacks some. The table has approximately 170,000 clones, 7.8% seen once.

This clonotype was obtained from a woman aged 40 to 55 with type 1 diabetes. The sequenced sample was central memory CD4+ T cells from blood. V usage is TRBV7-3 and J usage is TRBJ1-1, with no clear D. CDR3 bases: TGTGCCAGCAGCTTATTGGCGGGTAACACTGAAGAAGCTTTCTTT. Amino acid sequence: CASSLLAGNTEEAFF.